These 9 T cell receptor beta chains originate from one sample sequenced in a study of cytomegalovirus exposure and HLA in healthy donors. The primer mix had 60 Vbeta and 13 Jbeta primers. The method was immunoSEQ multiplex PCR; TCRdb's version includes in-frame clones alone and lacks a portion of them. The table has 250,000 to 300,000 clones, 80% to 90% seen once. Sequencing input: PBMCs. The receptors shown here come from a woman aged 40 to 49 in good health and CMV-seropositive.

The chain carries TRBV5-1 and TRBJ2-2; tentatively, D is TRBD2 (6 bases). There are 13 residues in the CDR3. CDR1 is SGHRS and CDR2 is YFSETQ in the germline V gene. V shed 4 bases and J shed 4 bases, with 8 bases lying between them. In nucleotides, the CDR3 is TGCGCCAGCAGCCCGGAGGGCACCGGGGAGCTGTTTTTT. Its translation: CASSPEGTGELFF.

This chain connects TRBV5-4 to TRBJ2-7, with 8 bases identical to TRBD2. CDR1 SGHNT and CDR2 YYREEE come from the germline V gene (reference sequence). J gave up 6 bases and V 0 bases, and 2 bases lay outside the gene matches. The CDR3 is made up of 13 amino acids. The CDR3 here is CASSLVAGGEQYF. As DNA, the CDR3 is TGTGCCAGCAGCTTGGTGGCGGGAGGCGAGCAGTACTTC. Looking up the rest from reference TRBV5-4 and TRBJ2-7 gives the full variable domain: ETGVTQSPTHLIKTRGQQVTLRCSSQSGHNTVSWYQQALGQGPQFIFQYYREEENGRGNFPPRFSGLQFPNYSSELNVNALELDDSALYLCASSLVAGGEQYFGPGTRLTVT.

The V and J genes are TRBV6-6 and TRBJ2-5, with 7 positions matching TRBD2. After removal of 2 bases from V and 5 bases from J, the junction contained 8 bases not matched to a gene. CDR3 length: 15 amino acids. In germline, CDR1 is MNHNY, CDR2 SVGAGI (reference sequence). The CDR3 nucleotides read TGTGCCAGCAGTTACAGTGAGGGAGGGAGGGAGACCCAGTACTTC. It translates to CASSYSEGGRETQYF.

The genes are TRBV19 and TRBJ2-7; 11 nucleotides match TRBD1. The CDR3 contains 14 residues. With 7 bases clipped from V and 2 bases from J, the junction kept 4 bases outside the gene matches. Per germline, CDR1 LNHDA and CDR2 SQIVND (reference sequence). CDR3 bases: TGTGCCAGTACCCCGGGACAGGGGGCCTACGAGCAGTACTTC. Amino acids: CASTPGQGAYEQYF. The full variable domain, in which reference TRBV19 and TRBJ2-7 provide the parts outside the CDR3, is DGGITQSPKYLFRKEGQNVTLSCEQNLNHDAMYWYRQDPGQGLRLIYYSQIVNDFQKGDIAEGYSVSREKKESFPLTVTSAQKNPTAFYLCASTPGQGAYEQYFGPGTRLTVT.

This sequence joins TRBV5-4 and TRBJ1-1; unclear D gene. V lost 2 bases and J lost 5, with 7 bases in between. In germline, CDR1 is SGHNT, CDR2 YYREEE (reference sequence). CDR3 length: 12 residues. The DNA of the CDR3 is TGTGCCAGCAGCTTTGGGGAGACTGAAGCTTTCTTT. Residues: CASSFGETEAFF. Full variable domain (outside the CDR3, taken from reference TRBV5-4 and TRBJ1-1): ETGVTQSPTHLIKTRGQQVTLRCSSQSGHNTVSWYQQALGQGPQFIFQYYREEENGRGNFPPRFSGLQFPNYSSELNVNALELDDSALYLCASSFGETEAFFGQGTRLTVV.

This rearrangement joins TRBV6-6 to TRBJ2-5, with a weak D call TRBD1 (6 bases). The germline CDR1 and CDR2 sequences are MNHNY and SVGAGI (reference sequence). Trimming took off 0 bases at V and 4 bases at J, with 12 bases between the two ends. The CDR3 contains 15 residues. The CDR3 here is CASSYSQGMGETQYF. CDR3 in DNA: TGTGCCAGCAGTTACTCCCAGGGGATGGGAGAGACCCAGTACTTC.

The rearrangement joins TRBV5-1 to TRBJ2-2; no clear D. CDR1 and CDR2 from the germline V gene are SGHRS and YFSETQ. Trimming took off 1 base at V and 3 bases at J, with 10 bases between the two ends. The CDR3 totals 15 residues. In DNA form, the CDR3 reads TGCGCCAGCAGCTTGATTCCACTTGACACCGGGGAGCTGTTTTTT. Protein: CASSLIPLDTGELFF.

The rearrangement uses TRBV5-1 and TRBJ1-1; TRBD1 is a possible D gene (5 bases). Germline CDR1 reads SGHRS; CDR2 reads YFSETQ. The CDR3 is 13 amino acids. V was clipped by 5 bases and J by 5 bases, with 13 bases between them. The CDR3 nucleotides are TGCGCCAGCAGGGTTGCCGGGGGAACTGAAGCTTTCTTT. Its translation is CASRVAGGTEAFF.

The gene calls are TRBV7-2 and TRBJ1-2, with D perhaps TRBD1 (5 bases). Germline assignment: CDR1 SGHTA and CDR2 FQGNSA. The CDR3 covers 13 residues. Trimming took 5 bases from V and 5 from J, leaving 12 bases between them. The CDR3 protein is CASSPREGYGYTF. In nucleotides, the CDR3 is TGTGCCAGCAGCCCCAGGGAAGGGTATGGCTACACCTTC.